This T cell receptor (beta chain) was recorded in a study of identical twins. A few counts support this clonotype. Germline V gene sequence: CDR1 SGHRS, CDR2 YFSETQ. This CDR3 has 16 amino acids. The ends were cut back, 4 bases at V and 1 base at J, with 16 bases in the middle. TCRdb reprocessed the 5' RACE reads via MiXCR and lists one record per CDR3 protein. Of around 490,000 distinct CDR3 sequences in the sample, approximately 20% were seen once. The same data also went into a second study, on yellow fever vaccine responses in identical twins.

The clonotype was recovered from a woman younger than 35 in good health. The gene calls are TRBV5-1 and TRBJ2-3; D may be TRBD1 or TRBD2 (5 bases each). The sequenced sample consisted of CD4+ T cells sorted from blood. CDR3 DNA sequence: TGCGCCAGCAGCACTCTGGGGGATTTGGGCACAGATACGCAGTATTTT. It specifies CASSTLGDLGTDTQYF.